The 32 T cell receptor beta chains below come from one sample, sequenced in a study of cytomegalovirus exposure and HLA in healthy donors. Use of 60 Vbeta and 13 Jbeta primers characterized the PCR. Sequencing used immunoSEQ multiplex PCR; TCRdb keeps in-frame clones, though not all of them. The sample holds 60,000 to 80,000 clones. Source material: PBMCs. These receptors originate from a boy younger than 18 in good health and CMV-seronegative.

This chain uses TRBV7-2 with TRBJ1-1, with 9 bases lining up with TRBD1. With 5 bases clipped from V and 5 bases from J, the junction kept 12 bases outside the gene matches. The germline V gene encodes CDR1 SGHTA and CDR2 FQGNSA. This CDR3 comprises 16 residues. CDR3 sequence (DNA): TGTGCCAGCAGCCCTCGACAGGGGGGGTTGAGGACTGAAGCTTTCTTT. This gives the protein CASSPRQGGLRTEAFF.

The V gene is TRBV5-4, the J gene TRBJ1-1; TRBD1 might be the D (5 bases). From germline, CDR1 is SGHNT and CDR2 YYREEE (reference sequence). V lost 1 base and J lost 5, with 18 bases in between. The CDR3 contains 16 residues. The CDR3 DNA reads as TGTGCCAGCAGCTTGCCAGGGACGGCGGGAAGGACTGAAGCTTTCTTT. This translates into CASSLPGTAGRTEAFF. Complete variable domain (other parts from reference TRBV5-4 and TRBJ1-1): ETGVTQSPTHLIKTRGQQVTLRCSSQSGHNTVSWYQQALGQGPQFIFQYYREEENGRGNFPPRFSGLQFPNYSSELNVNALELDDSALYLCASSLPGTAGRTEAFFGQGTRLTVV.

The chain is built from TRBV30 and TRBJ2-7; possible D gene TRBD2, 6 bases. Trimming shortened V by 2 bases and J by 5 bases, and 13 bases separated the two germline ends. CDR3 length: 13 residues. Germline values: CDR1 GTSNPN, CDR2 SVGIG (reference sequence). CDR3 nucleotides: TGTGCCTGGAGTTTAGGGGAGGTGGACGAGCAGTACTTC. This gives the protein CAWSLGEVDEQYF.

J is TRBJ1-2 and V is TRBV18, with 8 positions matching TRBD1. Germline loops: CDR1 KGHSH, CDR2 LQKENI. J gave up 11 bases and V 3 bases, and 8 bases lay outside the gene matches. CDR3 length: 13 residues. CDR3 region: CASSPTSGTGYTF. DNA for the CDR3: TGTGCCAGCTCACCTACCTCCGGGACAGGATACACCTTC.

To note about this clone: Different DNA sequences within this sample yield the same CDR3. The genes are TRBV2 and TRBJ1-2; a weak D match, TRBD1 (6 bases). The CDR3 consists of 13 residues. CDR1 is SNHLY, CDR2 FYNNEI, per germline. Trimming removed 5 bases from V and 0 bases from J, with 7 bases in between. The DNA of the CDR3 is TGTGCCAGCAGTAGGACAGCTAACTATGGCTACACCTTC. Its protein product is CASSRTANYGYTF.

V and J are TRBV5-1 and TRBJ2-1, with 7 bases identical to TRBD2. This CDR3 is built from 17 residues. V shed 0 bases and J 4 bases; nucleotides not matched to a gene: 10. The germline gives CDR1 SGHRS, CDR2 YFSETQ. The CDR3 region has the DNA TGCGCCAGCAGCTTGGGGGCTAGCGGACTGGCGTACAATGAGCAGTTCTTC. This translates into CASSLGASGLAYNEQFF.

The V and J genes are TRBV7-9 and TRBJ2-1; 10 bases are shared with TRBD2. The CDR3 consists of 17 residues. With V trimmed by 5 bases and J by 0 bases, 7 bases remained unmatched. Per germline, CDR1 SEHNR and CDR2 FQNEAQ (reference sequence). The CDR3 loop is CASSLVAGGSSYNEQFF. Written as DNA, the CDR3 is TGTGCCAGCAGCCTCGTAGCGGGAGGCAGCTCCTACAATGAGCAGTTCTTC. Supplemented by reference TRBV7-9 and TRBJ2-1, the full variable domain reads DTGVSQNPRHKITKRGQNVTFRCDPISEHNRLYWYRQTLGQGPEFLTYFQNEAQLEKSRLLSDRFSAERPKGSFSTLEIQRTEQGDSAMYLCASSLVAGGSSYNEQFFGPGTRLTVL.

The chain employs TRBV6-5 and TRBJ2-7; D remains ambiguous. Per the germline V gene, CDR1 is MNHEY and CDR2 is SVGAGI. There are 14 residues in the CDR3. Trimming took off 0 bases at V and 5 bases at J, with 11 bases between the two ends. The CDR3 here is CASSYSDGVNEQYF. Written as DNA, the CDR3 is TGTGCCAGCAGTTACTCAGATGGAGTAAACGAGCAGTACTTC.

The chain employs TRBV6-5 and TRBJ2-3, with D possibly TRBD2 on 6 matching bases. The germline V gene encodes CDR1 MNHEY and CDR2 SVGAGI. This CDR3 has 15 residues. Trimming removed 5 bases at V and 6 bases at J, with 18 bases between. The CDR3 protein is CASSPLGEDLDTQYF. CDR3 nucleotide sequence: TGTGCCAGCAGTCCTTTGGGGGAGGATCTGGATACGCAGTATTTT.

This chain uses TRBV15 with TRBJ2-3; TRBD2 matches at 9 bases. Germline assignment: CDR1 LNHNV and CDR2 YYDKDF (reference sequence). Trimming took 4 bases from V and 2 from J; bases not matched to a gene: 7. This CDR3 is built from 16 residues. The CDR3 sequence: CATSTRLAANTDTQYF. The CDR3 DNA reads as TGTGCCACCAGCACTCGACTAGCGGCGAACACAGATACGCAGTATTTT.

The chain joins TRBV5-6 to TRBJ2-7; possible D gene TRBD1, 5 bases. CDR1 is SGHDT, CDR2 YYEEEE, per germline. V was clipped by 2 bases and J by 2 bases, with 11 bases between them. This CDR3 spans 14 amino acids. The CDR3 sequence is CASSFRASAYEQYF. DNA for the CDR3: TGTGCCAGCAGCTTCAGGGCAAGCGCCTACGAGCAGTACTTC.

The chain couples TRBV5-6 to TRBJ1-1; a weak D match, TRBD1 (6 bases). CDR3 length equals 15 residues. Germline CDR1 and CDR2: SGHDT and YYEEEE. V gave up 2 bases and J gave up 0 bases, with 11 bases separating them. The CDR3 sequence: CASSFPTGLNTEAFF. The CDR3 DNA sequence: TGTGCCAGCAGCTTCCCGACAGGTCTGAACACTGAAGCTTTCTTT.

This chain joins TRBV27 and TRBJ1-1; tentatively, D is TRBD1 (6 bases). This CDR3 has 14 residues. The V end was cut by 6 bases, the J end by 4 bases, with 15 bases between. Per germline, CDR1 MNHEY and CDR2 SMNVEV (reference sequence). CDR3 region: CASRDTGRVTEAFF. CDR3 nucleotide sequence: TGTGCCAGCAGAGATACAGGGAGAGTCACTGAAGCTTTCTTT.

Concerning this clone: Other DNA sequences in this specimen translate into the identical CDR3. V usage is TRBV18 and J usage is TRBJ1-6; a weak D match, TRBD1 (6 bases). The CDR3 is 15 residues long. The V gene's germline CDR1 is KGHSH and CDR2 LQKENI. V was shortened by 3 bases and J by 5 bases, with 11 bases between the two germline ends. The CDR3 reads CASSPGRTDNSPLHF. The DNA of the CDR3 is TGTGCCAGCTCACCCGGCAGGACAGATAATTCACCCCTCCACTTT.

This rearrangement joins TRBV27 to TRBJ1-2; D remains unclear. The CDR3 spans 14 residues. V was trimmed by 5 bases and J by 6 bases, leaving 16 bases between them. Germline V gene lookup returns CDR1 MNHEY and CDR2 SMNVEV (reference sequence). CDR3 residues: CASSPNEGVNGYTF. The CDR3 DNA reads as TGTGCCAGCAGTCCAAACGAGGGTGTAAATGGCTACACCTTC.

CDR3: CASSQGEYGYTF. The CDR3, as DNA: TGTGCCAGCAGCCAAGGGGAGTATGGCTACACCTTC. This sequence joins TRBV14 and TRBJ1-2, with no clear D. The CDR3 runs 12 residues. V was shortened by 1 base and J by 5 bases, with 5 bases between the two germline ends. Germline CDR1 reads SGHDN; CDR2 reads FVKESK.

The chain's CDR3 is CASGGGNTGELFF. The CDR3 DNA sequence: TGTGCCAGCGGGGGCGGGAACACCGGGGAGCTGTTTTTT. This chain connects TRBV7-3 to TRBJ2-2; D perhaps matches TRBD1 (6 bases). With 8 bases removed from V and 1 base from J, the gap between germline ends came to 8 bases. The CDR3 covers 13 residues. Germline V gene lookup returns CDR1 SGHTA and CDR2 FQGTGA.

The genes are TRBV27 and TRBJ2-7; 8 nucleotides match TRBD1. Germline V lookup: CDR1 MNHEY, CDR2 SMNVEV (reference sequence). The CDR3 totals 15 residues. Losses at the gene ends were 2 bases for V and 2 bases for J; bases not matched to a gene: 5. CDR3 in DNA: TGTGCCAGCAGTTTAGTTGGGACAGGCCCCTACGAGCAGTACTTC. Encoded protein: CASSLVGTGPYEQYF.

The CDR3 DNA follows: TGCGCCAGCAGCTATGGGACAGATTATAATTCACCCCTCCACTTT. It yields the protein CASSYGTDYNSPLHF. The V call is TRBV5-1, the J call TRBJ1-6; 7 bases line up with TRBD1. J gave up 4 bases and V 3 bases, and 4 bases lay outside the gene matches. Germline loops: CDR1 SGHRS, CDR2 YFSETQ. The CDR3 contains 15 residues. Full variable domain (missing parts from reference TRBV5-1 and TRBJ1-6): KAGVTQTPRYLIKTRGQQVTLSCSPISGHRSVSWYQQTPGQGLQFLFEYFSETQRNKGNFPGRFSGRQFSNSRSEMNVSTLELGDSALYLCASSYGTDYNSPLHFGNGTRLTVT.

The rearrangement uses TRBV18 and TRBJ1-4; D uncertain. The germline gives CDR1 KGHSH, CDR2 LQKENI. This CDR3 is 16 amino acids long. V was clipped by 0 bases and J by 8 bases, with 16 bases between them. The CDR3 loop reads CASSPPMSRPEEKLFF. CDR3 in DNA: TGTGCCAGCTCACCACCAATGTCACGCCCCGAGGAAAAACTGTTTTTT.

The CDR3 region is CASSSSPRDKSHEQYF. The CDR3 DNA follows: TGTGCCAGCAGCTCGTCGCCAAGGGACAAAAGCCACGAGCAGTACTTC. The chain employs TRBV7-3 and TRBJ2-7, with D maybe TRBD1 (6 bases). Trimming left V 4 bases short and J 5 bases short, with 21 bases between. Per germline, CDR1 SGHTA and CDR2 FQGTGA. The CDR3 is 16 amino acids.

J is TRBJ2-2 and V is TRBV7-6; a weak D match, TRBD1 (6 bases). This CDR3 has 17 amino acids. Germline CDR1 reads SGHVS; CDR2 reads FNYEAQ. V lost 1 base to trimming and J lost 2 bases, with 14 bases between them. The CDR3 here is CASSLVGGAPNTGELFF. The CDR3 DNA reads TGTGCCAGCAGCTTAGTTGGGGGCGCCCCCAACACCGGGGAGCTGTTTTTT.

The CDR3: CASSDNSNTEAFF. The CDR3 DNA follows: TGCGCCAGCAGCGACAACTCCAACACTGAAGCTTTCTTT. The chain uses TRBV5-1 and TRBJ1-1; D unclear. Trimming left V 4 bases short and J 2 bases short, with 9 bases between. Germline V gene lookup returns CDR1 SGHRS and CDR2 YFSETQ. CDR3 length equals 13 residues.

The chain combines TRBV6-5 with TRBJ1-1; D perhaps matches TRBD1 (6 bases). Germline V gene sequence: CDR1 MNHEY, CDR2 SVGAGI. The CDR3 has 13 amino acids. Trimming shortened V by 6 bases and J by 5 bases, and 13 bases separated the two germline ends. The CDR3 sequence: CASRRGAWTEAFF. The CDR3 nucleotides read TGTGCCAGCAGACGGGGGGCATGGACTGAAGCTTTCTTT.

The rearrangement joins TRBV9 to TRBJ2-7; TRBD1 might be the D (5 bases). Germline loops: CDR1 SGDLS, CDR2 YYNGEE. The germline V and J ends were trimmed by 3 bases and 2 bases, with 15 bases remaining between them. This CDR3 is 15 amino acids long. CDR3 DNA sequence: TGTGCCAGCAGCGCCCAGGGTGAAATCGCCTACGAGCAGTACTTC. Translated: CASSAQGEIAYEQYF.

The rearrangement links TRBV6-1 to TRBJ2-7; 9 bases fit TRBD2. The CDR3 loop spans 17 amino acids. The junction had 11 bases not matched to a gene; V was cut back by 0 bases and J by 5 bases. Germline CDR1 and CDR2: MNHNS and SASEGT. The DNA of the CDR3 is TGTGCCAGCAGTGAAGCGCGGCGGGGGGGACGACCGGACGAGCAGTACTTC. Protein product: CASSEARRGGRPDEQYF.

CDR3 coding DNA: TGTGCCAGCAGCTCCGCCCGGGGCTACACCTTC. This gives the protein CASSSARGYTF. The rearrangement uses TRBV7-9 and TRBJ1-2, with D unresolved. The germline V gene encodes CDR1 SEHNR and CDR2 FQNEAQ (reference sequence). The CDR3 loop spans 11 amino acids. V lost 4 bases to trimming and J lost 8 bases, with 8 bases between them.

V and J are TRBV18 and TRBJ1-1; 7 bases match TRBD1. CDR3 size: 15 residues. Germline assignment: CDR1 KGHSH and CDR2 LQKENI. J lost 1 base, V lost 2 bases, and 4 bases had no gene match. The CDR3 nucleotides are TGTGCCAGCTCACCAAAGGACAGGCAGAACACTGAAGCTTTCTTT. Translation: CASSPKDRQNTEAFF. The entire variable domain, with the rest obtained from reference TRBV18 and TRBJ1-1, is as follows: NAGVMQNPRHLVRRRGQEARLRCSPMKGHSHVYWYRQLPEEGLKFMVYLQKENIIDESGMPKERFSAEFPKEGPSILRIQQVVRGDSAAYFCASSPKDRQNTEAFFGQGTRLTVV.

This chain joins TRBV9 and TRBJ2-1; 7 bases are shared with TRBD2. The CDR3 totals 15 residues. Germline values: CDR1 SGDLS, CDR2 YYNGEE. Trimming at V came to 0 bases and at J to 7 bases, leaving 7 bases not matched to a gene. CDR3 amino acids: CASSVEAGAWNEQFF. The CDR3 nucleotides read TGTGCCAGCAGCGTAGAGGCGGGAGCATGGAATGAGCAGTTCTTC. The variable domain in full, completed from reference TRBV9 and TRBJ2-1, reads DSGVTQTPKHLITATGQRVTLRCSPRSGDLSVYWYQQSLDQGLQFLIQYYNGEERAKGNILERFSAQQFPDLHSELNLSSLELGDSALYFCASSVEAGAWNEQFFGPGTRLTVL.

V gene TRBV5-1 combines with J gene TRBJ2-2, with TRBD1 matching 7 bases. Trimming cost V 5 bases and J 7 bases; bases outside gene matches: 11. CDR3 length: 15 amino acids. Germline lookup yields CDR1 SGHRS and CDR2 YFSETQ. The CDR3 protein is CASSHKGQSIGELFF. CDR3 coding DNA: TGCGCCAGCAGTCACAAGGGACAGTCTATCGGGGAGCTGTTTTTT.

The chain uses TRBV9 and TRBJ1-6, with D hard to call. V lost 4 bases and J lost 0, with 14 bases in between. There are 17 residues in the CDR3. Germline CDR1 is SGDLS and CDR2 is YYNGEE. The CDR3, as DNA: TGTGCCAGCAGCCCCGAACATAGGAGCTCCTATAATTCACCCCTCCACTTT. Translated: CASSPEHRSSYNSPLHF.

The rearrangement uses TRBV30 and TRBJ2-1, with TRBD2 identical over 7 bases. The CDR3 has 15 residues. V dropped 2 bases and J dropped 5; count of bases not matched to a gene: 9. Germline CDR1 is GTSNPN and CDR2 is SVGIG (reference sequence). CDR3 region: CAWSYQRGSDNEQFF. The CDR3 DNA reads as TGTGCCTGGAGTTACCAGCGGGGTTCCGACAATGAGCAGTTCTTC.